This T cell receptor (beta chain) was captured by sequencing in a study of blood T cell repertoires in COVID-19. Overall study: Acute and convalescent COVID-19 samples came from the United States, Italy and Spain. T cells, B-cell-depleted T cells, or PBMCs provided the cDNA or gDNA that served as material.

Per the authors' pipeline: By means of reference gene primer amplification, nucleated cell counts were estimated. The method was immunoSEQ multiplex PCR; TCRdb's version includes in-frame clones alone and lacks a portion of them. D and trimming were read from the DNA, whereas the V and J calls and clone size are those reported in that table. This table has about 52,000 clones, 91% appearing once. This clone occurred a few times. Sequencing was done on a sample of peripheral blood. This receptor was identified in a man in his forties or fifties with active COVID-19.

The CDR3 loop reads CASSPSGREDTYEQYF. CDR3 DNA: TGTGCCAGCTCACCTAGCGGGAGGGAGGACACCTACGAGCAGTACTTC. The chain links TRBV18 to TRBJ2-7, with 11 bases aligning to TRBD2. Germline V lookup: CDR1 KGHSH, CDR2 LQKENI. The V gene end was trimmed by 3 bases and the J gene end by 2 bases; junction bases not matched to a gene: 6. The CDR3 runs 16 residues.